The 27 T cell receptor beta chains reported below all come from one sample, sequenced in a study of T cells in Graves' hyperthyroidism and ophthalmopathy. Regions amplified from RNA transcripts were the TCR beta CDR3 regions. In the first-round RT-PCR of the TCR CDR3, the HTBI primer set was used. From the multiplex PCR reads, TCRdb called clonotypes with MiXCR, one entry per CDR3 protein. Of roughly 400,000 distinct CDR3 sequences detected, approximately 14% appear once; the ten largest clones hold 28%. The sequenced sample consisted of blood. The source of these receptors is a young woman with Graves' hyperthyroidism that later progressed to Graves' ophthalmopathy.

J is TRBJ1-3 and V is TRBV19, with D perhaps TRBD1 (6 bases). This CDR3 region has 16 residues. Trimming left V 3 bases short and J 0 bases short, with 12 bases between. Germline V gene lookup returns CDR1 LNHDA and CDR2 SQIVND (reference sequence). The CDR3 is CASSIGQIPSGNTIYF. CDR3 sequence (DNA): TGTGCCAGTAGTATCGGACAGATCCCCTCTGGAAACACCATATATTTT.

Turning to this clonotype: With a much larger clone just one base away, this may be a read error. The J gene is TRBJ2-3, the V gene TRBV27; no definite D call. Trimming took off 5 bases at V and 7 bases at J, with 7 bases between the two ends. Germline loops: CDR1 MNHEY, CDR2 SMNVEV (reference sequence). CDR3 size: 11 residues. The CDR3 protein is CASSDFNTQYF. Written as DNA, the CDR3 is TGTGCCAGCAGTGATTTCAATACGCAGTATTTT.

Comment on this clonotype: With a much larger clone just one base away, this may be a read error. The V call is TRBV20-1, the J call TRBJ1-2; D gene uncertain. The CDR3 extends over 13 amino acids. Germline V gene data show CDR1 as DFQATT and CDR2 as SNEGSKA (reference sequence). CDR3 sequence (DNA): TGCAGCACCCTTGGACGCGATCTTTATGGCTACAGCTTC. It translates to CSTLGRDLYGYSF.

This clonotype came up many times. The V call is TRBV30, the J call TRBJ1-1, with D possibly matching TRBD1 (5 bases). Germline CDR1 and CDR2: GTSNPN and SVGIG (reference sequence). Trimming pared 4 bases from V and 4 bases from J, leaving 16 bases between. The CDR3 covers 14 residues. The CDR3, as DNA: TGTGCCTGGAACCCATTGGGGGGTTTCACTGAAGCTTTCTTT. Its translation: CAWNPLGGFTEAFF.

The V gene is TRBV4-1, the J gene TRBJ1-2; no clear D. CDR1 is MGHRA and CDR2 is YSYEKL in the germline V gene. The CDR3 extends over 14 amino acids. Between the trimmed V and J ends, which lost 0 bases and 4 bases, there was a span of 9 bases. CDR3 sequence reads: CASSQDGSAYGYTF. CDR3 in DNA: TGCGCCAGCAGCCAAGACGGCAGCGCCTATGGCTACACCTTC.

This clonotype was recorded many times. The rearrangement links TRBV20-1 to TRBJ2-1, with TRBD2 identical over 10 bases. V was clipped by 3 bases and J by 5 bases; unmatched bases: 13. The CDR3 is 17 amino acids. Germline assignment: CDR1 DFQATT and CDR2 SNEGSKA (reference sequence). The CDR3 region has the DNA TGCAGTGCTAGCGCTTCTAGCGGGAGACGACGGGACAATGAGCAGTTCTTC. Translation gives CSASASSGRRRDNEQFF.

The rearrangement joins TRBV5-1 to TRBJ2-7; 10 bases align to TRBD2. The J segment lost 3 bases and the V segment lost 5 bases, leaving 8 bases of the junction unmatched. This CDR3 has 15 residues. Germline values: CDR1 SGHRS, CDR2 YFSETQ. CDR3 sequence (DNA): TGCGCCAGCAGGTCAAGACTAGCGGGTGTCTACGAGCAGTACTTC. Encoded protein: CASRSRLAGVYEQYF.

Of note for this clonotype: A single base separates this from a much larger clone, so it may be a read error. The chain combines TRBV10-3 with TRBJ2-5; 12 bases line up with TRBD1. The CDR3 length is 15 residues. The germline CDR1 and CDR2 sequences are ENHRY and SYGVKD. Here the CDR3 reads CAIRPGQGAQETRYF. CDR3 nucleotides: TGTGCCATCAGACCGGGACAGGGGGCTCAAGAGACCCGGTACTTC.

Notes on this clonotype: A junction end diverges from the germline sequence, so it may reflect a read error. The chain has TRBV2 and TRBJ2-7; possibly TRBD2 for D (6 bases). The CDR3 spans 14 residues. Per the germline V gene, CDR1 is SNHLY and CDR2 is FYNNEI. The CDR3 sequence: CAGSWDLRNYEQYF. The CDR3, as DNA: TGCGCCGGCAGTTGGGACTTGCGCAACTACGAGCAGTACTTC.

At least ten counts were recorded for this clonotype. The CDR3 region has the DNA TGTGCTAGTGGTTTCCTTGGACAGGGGGGGTTTAACTATGGCTACACCTTC. It is translated as CASGFLGQGGFNYGYTF. V gene TRBV12-5 combines with J gene TRBJ1-2; 10 positions match TRBD1. Germline V gene data show CDR1 as LGHNT and CDR2 as FRNRAP. Trimming removed 3 bases from V and 1 base from J; junction bases left unmatched: 8. This CDR3 has 17 residues.

Remarks on this clonotype: A much larger clone differs by one base, so this may be a read error. This chain joins TRBV6-2 or TRBV6-3 and TRBJ2-1; tentatively, D is TRBD2 (5 bases). V was trimmed by 8 bases and J by 6 bases, leaving 20 bases between them. Germline V CDR1 and CDR2: MNHEY, SVGEGT. The CDR3 is 15 amino acids. CDR3 in DNA: TGTGCCAGCCGGGGAAGCATGGGATGGGGCAATGAGCAGTTCTTC. It codes for CASRGSMGWGNEQFF.

This clonotype was counted many times. The chain employs TRBV5-1 and TRBJ1-2; D gene ambiguous. Trimming removed 0 bases from V and 2 bases from J, with 8 bases in between. Germline loops: CDR1 SGHRS, CDR2 YFSETQ. This CDR3 has 14 residues. The DNA of the CDR3 is TGCGCCAGCAGCTTGGCCACGCGGAACTATGGCTACACCTTC. Protein product: CASSLATRNYGYTF. Using reference TRBV5-1 and TRBJ1-2 for the parts outside the CDR3, the full variable domain is KAGVTQTPRYLIKTRGQQVTLSCSPISGHRSVSWYQQTPGQGLQFLFEYFSETQRNKGNFPGRFSGRQFSNSRSEMNVSTLELGDSALYLCASSLATRNYGYTFGSGTRLTVV.

The table lists this clonotype with many counts. The chain joins TRBV27 to TRBJ2-1; D possibly corresponds to TRBD2 (6 bases). Per the germline V gene, CDR1 is MNHEY and CDR2 is SMNVEV (reference sequence). The CDR3 sequence is 14 residues long. Trimming took 10 bases from V and 1 from J, leaving 14 bases between them. Here the CDR3 reads CATRRDASYNEQFF. CDR3 coding DNA: TGTGCCACCCGGCGGGACGCTTCCTACAATGAGCAGTTCTTC.

The chain has TRBV6-1 and TRBJ2-1; TRBD2 matches at 10 bases. The CDR3 length is 18 residues. CDR1 is MNHNS, CDR2 SASEGT, per germline. V shed 6 bases and J 0 bases; nucleotides not matched to a gene: 11. The CDR3 sequence is CASSATSGTGSSYNEQFF. The DNA of the CDR3 is TGTGCCAGCAGCGCCACTAGCGGGACGGGGAGCTCCTACAATGAGCAGTTCTTC.

This clonotype occurred many times. The chain carries TRBV30 and TRBJ2-1, with D possibly matching TRBD1 (6 bases). Trimming shortened V by 6 bases and J by 8 bases, and 14 bases separated the two germline ends. CDR1 and CDR2 (germline): GTSNPN, SVGIG (reference sequence). The CDR3 covers 12 residues. The CDR3, as DNA: TGTGCCTGCAGTCTCAGGGGCGATGAGCAGTTCTTC. Translation gives CACSLRGDEQFF.

A few counts support this clonotype. The J gene is TRBJ2-5, the V gene TRBV7-6, with a weak D call TRBD1 (6 bases). Germline lookup yields CDR1 SGHVS and CDR2 FNYEAQ. This CDR3 contains 14 residues. V dropped 5 bases and J dropped 0 bases, with 10 bases sitting between them. CDR3: CASSRTDDQETQYF. CDR3 sequence (DNA): TGTGCCAGCAGCCGGACAGACGACCAAGAGACCCAGTACTTC.

This clonotype was detected only a few times. The chain carries TRBV24-1 and TRBJ1-5; D might be TRBD1 (6 bases). This CDR3 region has 13 residues. Germline assignment: CDR1 KGHDR and CDR2 SFDVKD. The V and J ends lost 6 bases and 7 bases respectively, with 12 bases between them. The CDR3 sequence is CATSTGSGQPQHF. CDR3 in DNA: TGTGCCACCAGTACAGGGTCGGGGCAGCCCCAGCATTTT.

The chain joins TRBV14 to TRBJ2-1, with a weak D call TRBD1 (6 bases). Per the germline V gene, CDR1 is SGHDN and CDR2 is FVKESK. This CDR3 spans 15 amino acids. V lost 2 bases and J 6 bases, leaving 14 bases between the germline ends. The CDR3 nucleotides are TGTGCCAGCAGCCAACATCTGGGGGCTGGCAATGAGCAGTTCTTC. It translates to CASSQHLGAGNEQFF.

This clonotype was picked up a small number of times. The V and J genes are TRBV27 and TRBJ1-2; TRBD1 matches 8 bases. The CDR3 is 13 amino acids. Per germline, CDR1 MNHEY and CDR2 SMNVEV (reference sequence). The V and J ends lost 10 bases and 6 bases, in that order; junction bases with no gene match: 10. The CDR3 region is CATSAGGLDGYTF. The CDR3 DNA follows: TGTGCCACCAGCGCAGGGGGCCTGGATGGCTACACCTTC.

This clonotype was observed at least ten times. In DNA, the CDR3 is TGCAGTGCTCCGAACTACCGGGACAGGGTGAATTCACCCCTCCACTTT. Protein product: CSAPNYRDRVNSPLHF. The gene calls are TRBV20-1 and TRBJ1-6, with 9 bases lining up with TRBD1. This CDR3 region has 16 residues. Germline V gives CDR1 DFQATT, CDR2 SNEGSKA (reference sequence). V lost 5 bases, J lost 7 bases, and 12 bases stayed unmatched.

This clonotype showed up many times. The chain has TRBV7-2 and TRBJ2-3; no reliable D call. Germline CDR1 is SGHTA and CDR2 is FQGNSA. The V and J ends lost 0 bases and 3 bases respectively, with 4 bases between them. This CDR3 is 13 amino acids long. CDR3 residues: CASSLAYTDTQYF. In nucleotides, the CDR3 is TGTGCCAGCAGCTTAGCCTATACAGATACGCAGTATTTT. Full variable domain (remainder filled in from reference TRBV7-2 and TRBJ2-3): GAGVSQSPSNKVTEKGKDVELRCDPISGHTALYWYRQSLGQGLEFLIYFQGNSAPDKSGLPSDRFSAERTGGSVSTLTIQRTQQEDSAVYLCASSLAYTDTQYFGPGTRLTVL.

This sequence joins TRBV28 and TRBJ2-1; 9 nucleotides match TRBD2. Per the germline V gene, CDR1 is MDHEN and CDR2 is SYDVKM. The CDR3 extends over 15 amino acids. V was clipped by 5 bases and J by 10 bases; unmatched bases: 12. The CDR3 coding sequence is TGTGCCAGCAGTGGCCCTCTAGCGGGATCGGGGGAGCAGTTCTTC. Translation gives CASSGPLAGSGEQFF.

In its sample, this clonotype was seen many times. The chain links TRBV11-2 to TRBJ2-3; 12 positions agree with TRBD2. V lost 4 bases and J lost 0; bases outside the gene matches: 11. Per germline, CDR1 SGHAT and CDR2 FQNNGV. This CDR3 contains 19 residues. The CDR3 region is CASSSLLAGGPSSTDTQYF. The CDR3 DNA follows: TGTGCCAGCAGCTCACTACTAGCGGGAGGCCCATCTAGCACAGATACGCAGTATTTT.

Ten or more counts support this clonotype. The chain couples TRBV5-6 to TRBJ1-2; D is ambiguous. In germline, CDR1 is SGHDT, CDR2 YYEEEE. This CDR3 region has 12 residues. With 5 bases removed from V and 2 bases from J, the gap between germline ends came to 7 bases. Here the CDR3 reads CASSSDNYGYTF. For the CDR3, the DNA is TGTGCCAGCAGTTCCGACAACTATGGCTACACCTTC.

Many counts were recorded for this clonotype. The rearrangement uses TRBV24-1 and TRBJ2-7; a possible D gene is TRBD1 (6 bases). V was trimmed by 3 bases and J by 3 bases, leaving 8 bases between them. The CDR3 contains 13 residues. Germline lookup yields CDR1 KGHDR and CDR2 SFDVKD. The CDR3 loop is CATSDTDSYEQYF. CDR3 in DNA: TGTGCCACCAGTGATACGGACAGCTACGAGCAGTACTTC.

This clonotype has at least ten counts. This chain connects TRBV28 to TRBJ2-5; D remains unclear. The germline V gene has CDR1 MDHEN and CDR2 SYDVKM. CDR3 length: 12 residues. V lost 3 bases, J lost 3 bases, and 5 bases lay in between. The CDR3 here is CASSLSEETQYF. The DNA of the CDR3 is TGTGCCAGCAGTTTGTCCGAAGAGACCCAGTACTTC.

This clonotype was counted many times. The chain is built from TRBV20-1 and TRBJ2-7; D is possibly TRBD2 (6 bases). Germline V gene data show CDR1 as DFQATT and CDR2 as SNEGSKA (reference sequence). CDR3 length: 15 amino acids. Trimming took 2 bases from V and 0 from J, leaving 14 bases between them. This CDR3 is CSARRSGLSSYEQYF. CDR3 DNA: TGCAGTGCTAGACGCAGCGGGCTGAGCTCCTACGAGCAGTACTTC.